Each of the 21 T cell receptor beta chains below was sequenced from the same sample in a study of Graves' ophthalmopathy and Graves' hyperthyroidism. For repertoire sequencing, the TCR beta CDR3 regions were amplified from RNA transcripts. Second-round multiplex PCR came after first-round RT-PCR with HTBI primers. TCRdb used MiXCR to reprocess the multiplex PCR reads, holding one entry per CDR3 protein. Of just over 600,000 distinct CDR3 sequences in the sample, 22% were seen once. The material sequenced was peripheral blood. These receptor sequences come from a young woman with stable Graves' hyperthyroidism. Some clones in this sample may be carry-over from other donors' samples.

On this clonotype itself: One end of the junction varies from germline; a read error may be responsible. The V and J genes are TRBV12-3 or TRBV12-4 and TRBJ2-7; either TRBD1 or TRBD2 may supply D (5 bases each). The CDR3 sequence is 16 residues long. The chain's CDR3 is CASSFGLGDGTYEQYF. The DNA of the CDR3 is TGTGCCAGTAGTTTCGGGTTAGGGGACGGAACCTACGAGCAGTACTTC.

The chain has TRBV28 and TRBJ1-2; D is ambiguous. The CDR3 runs to 12 residues. V was clipped by 5 bases and J by 4 bases, with 8 bases between them. Germline values: CDR1 MDHEN, CDR2 SYDVKM. CDR3 protein: CASSPRVYGYTF. The CDR3 bases are TGTGCCAGCAGTCCAAGGGTCTATGGCTACACCTTC.

This clonotype was picked up many times. The chain combines TRBV12-3 or TRBV12-4 with TRBJ2-5; D may be TRBD2 (6 bases). CDR3 length: 14 amino acids. V was cut by 2 bases and J by 0 bases, with 7 bases left in between. Here the CDR3 reads CASSLSGYQETQYF. For the CDR3, the DNA is TGTGCCAGCAGTTTAAGCGGGTACCAAGAGACCCAGTACTTC.

In its sample, this clonotype was seen many times. The chain uses TRBV6-1 and TRBJ1-1; a possible D gene is TRBD1 (5 bases). The CDR3 spans 12 residues. The germline V gene encodes CDR1 MNHNS and CDR2 SASEGT. Trimming left V 7 bases short and J 10 bases short, with 16 bases between. The CDR3 DNA reads TGTGCCAGCACGGAGGGGACTCTGGGAGCTTTCTTT. It is translated as CASTEGTLGAFF.

At least ten counts were recorded for this clonotype. The chain links TRBV14 to TRBJ2-5; D not resolved. The V gene lost 1 base and the J gene lost 10 bases, with 7 bases spanning the gap. The CDR3 contains 11 residues. Germline values: CDR1 SGHDN, CDR2 FVKESK. For the CDR3, the DNA is TGTGCCAGCAGCCAAGGTTTGGACCAGTACTTC. Its translation is CASSQGLDQYF.

The sample holds many counts of this clonotype. The genes are TRBV30 and TRBJ2-7, with D uncertain. Trimming pared 0 bases from V and 4 bases from J, leaving 4 bases between. Germline values: CDR1 GTSNPN, CDR2 SVGIG (reference sequence). CDR3 length: 11 residues. CDR3 loop: CAWSVMYEQYF. CDR3 in DNA: TGTGCCTGGAGTGTCATGTACGAGCAGTACTTC. The whole variable domain, filled in from reference TRBV30 and TRBJ2-7, reads SQTIHQWPATLVQPVGSPLSLECTVEGTSNPNLYWYRQAAGRGLQLLFYSVGIGQISSEVPQNLSASRPQDRQFILSSKKLLLSDSGFYLCAWSVMYEQYFGPGTRLTVT.

This clonotype occurred many times. The rearrangement joins TRBV6-4 to TRBJ2-7; the D gene is possibly TRBD1 (5 bases). The germline V gene has CDR1 MRHNA and CDR2 SNTAGT. Trimming took off 5 bases at V and 3 bases at J, with 26 bases between the two ends. This CDR3 is 18 amino acids long. CDR3 in amino acids: CASSRQFFSETRYYEQYF. The CDR3 DNA is TGTGCCAGCAGTAGACAGTTTTTTTCCGAGACCCGCTACTACGAGCAGTACTTC.

In its sample, this clonotype was seen many times. The chain uses TRBV6-5 and TRBJ1-2; no clear D gene. V gave up 2 bases and J gave up 8 bases, with 12 bases separating them. The CDR3 has 13 residues. The germline V gene encodes CDR1 MNHEY and CDR2 SVGAGI. Here the CDR3 reads CASSYVEMEGYTF. Here the CDR3 DNA reads TGTGCCAGCAGTTACGTGGAAATGGAGGGCTACACCTTC.

The J gene is TRBJ2-5, the V gene TRBV11-2; perhaps TRBD2 as D (6 bases). V dropped 5 bases and J dropped 5 bases, with 12 bases sitting between them. Germline V gene lookup returns CDR1 SGHAT and CDR2 FQNNGV. CDR3 length: 13 amino acids. The CDR3 sequence: CASSPGLLETQYF. CDR3 in DNA: TGTGCCAGCAGCCCGGGACTTCTCGAGACCCAGTACTTC.

J is TRBJ2-4 and V is TRBV12-3 or TRBV12-4; D may be TRBD2 (5 bases). This CDR3 has 15 residues. With 8 bases removed from V and 0 bases from J, the gap between germline ends came to 14 bases. In nucleotides, the CDR3 is TGTGCCAGCTCCCGGTCGGGAATAGCCAAAAACATTCAGTACTTC. Its protein product is CASSRSGIAKNIQYF.

This clonotype was found many times. This chain uses TRBV5-1 with TRBJ1-2; TRBD1 aligns across 7 bases. The CDR3 runs to 15 residues. The V gene end was trimmed by 4 bases and the J gene end by 4 bases; junction bases not matched to a gene: 10. The germline V gene encodes CDR1 SGHRS and CDR2 YFSETQ. The CDR3 here is CASSPVATGIYGYTF. In DNA, the CDR3 is TGCGCCAGCAGCCCGGTGGCGACAGGGATCTATGGCTACACCTTC.

The chain has TRBV6-4 and TRBJ1-1; D is uncertain. CDR1 is MRHNA and CDR2 is SNTAGT in the germline V gene. Trimming stripped 5 bases from V and 1 base from J, with 20 bases between. The CDR3 is made up of 17 amino acids. DNA for the CDR3: TGTGCCAGCAGTCACACCCCCGGCCCCAAAACGAACACTGAAGCTTTCTTT. This encodes CASSHTPGPKTNTEAFF.

This clonotype was found many times. V gene TRBV20-1 combines with J gene TRBJ1-1; D gene ambiguous. The V gene's germline CDR1 is DFQATT and CDR2 SNEGSKA (reference sequence). Deletions cut 3 bases from V and 1 base from J, with 18 bases between. The CDR3 consists of 16 residues. CDR3 sequence: CSARPLIDGWNTEAFF. The CDR3 DNA reads TGCAGTGCTAGGCCCCTTATTGACGGATGGAACACTGAAGCTTTCTTT.

This clonotype was found many times. CDR3 in DNA: TGTGCCAGCAGCTTAGGAGCCGTCCCCTGGCCGTGGGAGCTGTTTTTT. Protein product: CASSLGAVPWPWELFF. The V gene is TRBV13, the J gene TRBJ2-2; D not certain. Trimming removed 0 bases from V and 9 bases from J, with 17 bases in between. The CDR3 loop spans 16 amino acids. Germline CDR1 reads PRHDT; CDR2 reads FYEKMQ (reference sequence).

The chain joins TRBV7-2 to TRBJ2-5; maybe TRBD1 (5 bases). Germline assignment: CDR1 SGHTA and CDR2 FQGNSA. V was shortened by 5 bases and J by 2 bases, with 15 bases between the two germline ends. The CDR3 runs to 15 residues. The CDR3 reads CASSPTSTEQETQYF. CDR3 sequence (DNA): TGTGCCAGCAGCCCAACCTCGACAGAGCAAGAGACCCAGTACTTC.

This clonotype was observed many times. V is TRBV28 and J is TRBJ1-1; the D gene is possibly TRBD1 (5 bases). V was shortened by 8 bases and J by 3 bases, with 28 bases between the two germline ends. The CDR3 runs 18 residues. Per germline, CDR1 MDHEN and CDR2 SYDVKM. CDR3 sequence: CASHNENPARGSDTEAFF. In nucleotides, the CDR3 is TGTGCCAGCCATAACGAAAATCCTGCCCGGGGGAGTGACACTGAAGCTTTCTTT. Full variable domain (outside the CDR3, taken from reference TRBV28 and TRBJ1-1): DVKVTQSSRYLVKRTGEKVFLECVQDMDHENMFWYRQDPGLGLRLIYFSYDVKMKEKGDIPEGYSVSREKKERFSLILESASTNQTSMYLCASHNENPARGSDTEAFFGQGTRLTVV.

This clonotype appeared a few times. The rearrangement joins TRBV11-1 to TRBJ1-2, with D tentatively TRBD1 (6 bases). V gave up 4 bases and J gave up 1 base, with 16 bases separating them. The CDR3 length is 16 residues. CDR1 and CDR2 (germline): SGHAT, FQDESV (reference sequence). DNA of the CDR3: TGTGCCAGCAGCTGGGGCAGGACAGCCCTTAACTATGGCTACACCTTC. Encoded protein: CASSWGRTALNYGYTF.

This clonotype has at least ten counts. The genes are TRBV6-5 and TRBJ1-1; TRBD1 is a possible D gene (6 bases). CDR1 and CDR2 from the germline V gene are MNHEY and SVGAGI. Deletions cut 7 bases from V and 1 base from J, with 19 bases between. This CDR3 region has 16 residues. The CDR3 is CASTGQTKDGNTEAFF. CDR3 coding DNA: TGTGCCAGCACCGGACAGACGAAGGACGGGAACACTGAAGCTTTCTTT.

The chain couples TRBV29-1 to TRBJ1-5; possibly TRBD1 for D (5 bases). Germline V gives CDR1 SQVTM, CDR2 ANQGSEA. V was shortened by 4 bases and J by 4 bases, with 11 bases between the two germline ends. This CDR3 spans 13 amino acids. CDR3: CSVGYGGNQPQHF. The CDR3 DNA reads as TGCAGCGTTGGCTATGGGGGTAATCAGCCCCAGCATTTT.

This clonotype came up many times. V is TRBV6-5 and J is TRBJ2-7; D may be TRBD2 (6 bases). The CDR3 loop spans 13 amino acids. Trimming removed 3 bases from V and 7 bases from J, with 13 bases in between. Germline CDR1 MNHEY, CDR2 SVGAGI. As DNA, the CDR3 is TGTGCCAGCAGTTATAGGGATCGGGAGGAGCAGTACTTC. Its protein is CASSYRDREEQYF.

This clonotype was seen ten or more times. The chain carries TRBV11-2 and TRBJ1-3; no firm D call. Between the trimmed V and J ends, which lost 0 bases and 0 bases, there was a span of 3 bases. CDR3 length: 14 amino acids. Germline V gives CDR1 SGHAT, CDR2 FQNNGV. CDR3 in amino acids: CASSLEPSGNTIYF. The CDR3 DNA sequence: TGTGCCAGCAGCTTAGAGCCCTCTGGAAACACCATATATTTT.